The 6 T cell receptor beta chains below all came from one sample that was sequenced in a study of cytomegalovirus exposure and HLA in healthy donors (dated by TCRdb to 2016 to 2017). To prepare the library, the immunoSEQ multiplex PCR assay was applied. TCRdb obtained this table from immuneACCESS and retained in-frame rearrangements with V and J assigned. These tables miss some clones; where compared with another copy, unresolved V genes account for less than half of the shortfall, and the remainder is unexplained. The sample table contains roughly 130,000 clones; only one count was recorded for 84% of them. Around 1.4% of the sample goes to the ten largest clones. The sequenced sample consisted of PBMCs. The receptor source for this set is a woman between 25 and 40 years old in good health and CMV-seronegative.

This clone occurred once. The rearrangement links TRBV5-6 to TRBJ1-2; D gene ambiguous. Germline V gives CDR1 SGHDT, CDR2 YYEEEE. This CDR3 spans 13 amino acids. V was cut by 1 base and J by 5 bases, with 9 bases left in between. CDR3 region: CASSLTGRYGYTF. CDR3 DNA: TGTGCCAGCAGCTTGACTGGGAGATATGGCTACACCTTC.

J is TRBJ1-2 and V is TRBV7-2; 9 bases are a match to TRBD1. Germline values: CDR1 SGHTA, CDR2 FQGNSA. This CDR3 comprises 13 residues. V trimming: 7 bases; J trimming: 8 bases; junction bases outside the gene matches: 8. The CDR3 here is CASIPGQGLGYTF. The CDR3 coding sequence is TGTGCCAGCATTCCGGGACAGGGCCTAGGCTACACCTTC.

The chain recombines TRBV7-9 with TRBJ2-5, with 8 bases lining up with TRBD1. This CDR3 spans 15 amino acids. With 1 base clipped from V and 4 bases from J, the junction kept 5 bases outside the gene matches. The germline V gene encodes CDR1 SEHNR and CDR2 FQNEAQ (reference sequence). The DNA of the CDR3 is TGTGCCAGCAGCTTAGACGGACAGGGTGGAGAGACCCAGTACTTC. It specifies CASSLDGQGGETQYF.

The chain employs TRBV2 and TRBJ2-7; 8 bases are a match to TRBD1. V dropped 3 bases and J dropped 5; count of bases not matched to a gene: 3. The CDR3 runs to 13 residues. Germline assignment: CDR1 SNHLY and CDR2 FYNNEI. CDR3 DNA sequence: TGTGCCAGCAGTGAGGGCAGGGGGCACGAGCAGTACTTC. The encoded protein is CASSEGRGHEQYF.

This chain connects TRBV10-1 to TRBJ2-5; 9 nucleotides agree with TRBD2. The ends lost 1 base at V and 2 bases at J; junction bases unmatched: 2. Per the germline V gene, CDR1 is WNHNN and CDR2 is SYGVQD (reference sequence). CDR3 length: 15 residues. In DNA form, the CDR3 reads TGCGCCAGCAGTGAGTTAGCGGGGGCACAAGAGACCCAGTACTTC. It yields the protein CASSELAGAQETQYF.

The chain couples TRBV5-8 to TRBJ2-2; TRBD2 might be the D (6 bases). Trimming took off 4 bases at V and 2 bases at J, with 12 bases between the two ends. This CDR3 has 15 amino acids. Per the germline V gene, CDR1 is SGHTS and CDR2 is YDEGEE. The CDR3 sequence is CASSPGGINTGELFF. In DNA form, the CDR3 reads TGTGCCAGCAGCCCCGGAGGGATTAACACCGGGGAGCTGTTTTTT.